The 24 T cell receptor beta chains presented below share a single source sample, sequenced in a study of T cells after yellow fever vaccination. TCRdb ran MiXCR on the 5' RACE reads and lists one entry per CDR3 protein. The table shows just under 600,000 distinct CDR3 sequences, with less than 15% occurring only once. Sequencing used PBMCs, obtained on the day of the yellow fever booster vaccination. These receptors all stem from a man aged 25-45 years who received the YFV17D yellow fever vaccine.

This clonotype was recorded a few times. J is TRBJ2-1 and V is TRBV20-1, with 7 bases identical to TRBD2. V was pared by 6 bases and J by 6 bases, with 17 bases of the junction left unmatched. Germline lookup yields CDR1 DFQATT and CDR2 SNEGSKA (reference sequence). This CDR3 has 16 residues. CDR3: CSAPRMGGSQGNEQFF. In DNA form, the CDR3 reads TGCAGTGCCCCTAGGATGGGCGGGAGTCAGGGCAATGAGCAGTTCTTC.

This sequence joins TRBV4-3 and TRBJ1-1; D may be TRBD1 (5 bases). This CDR3 has 17 amino acids. The germline V gene encodes CDR1 LGHNA and CDR2 YSLEER. Trimming removed 0 bases at V and 0 bases at J, with 14 bases between. CDR3 loop: CASSQEWRGIMNTEAFF. The CDR3 bases are TGCGCCAGCAGCCAAGAGTGGCGGGGGATCATGAACACTGAAGCTTTCTTT.

The V and J genes are TRBV12-5 and TRBJ2-5, with D perhaps TRBD2 (5 bases). Trimming took 6 bases from V and 7 from J, leaving 15 bases between them. Germline V gives CDR1 LGHNT, CDR2 FRNRAP. This CDR3 is 13 amino acids long. The CDR3 protein is CASGYTGSGTQYF. The CDR3 region has the DNA TGTGCTAGTGGCTATACGGGGTCAGGGACCCAGTACTTC.

This clonotype was counted only a few times. The chain is built from TRBV28 and TRBJ1-1, with 8 bases matching TRBD1. CDR1 and CDR2 from the germline V gene are MDHEN and SYDVKM. The CDR3 is made up of 13 amino acids. Unmatched junction bases numbered 4, after V lost 5 bases and J lost 5 bases. The CDR3 region is CASSRNRGTEAFF. As DNA, the CDR3 is TGTGCCAGCAGTCGGAACAGGGGGACTGAAGCTTTCTTT. Using reference TRBV28 and TRBJ1-1 for the parts outside the CDR3, the full variable domain is DVKVTQSSRYLVKRTGEKVFLECVQDMDHENMFWYRQDPGLGLRLIYFSYDVKMKEKGDIPEGYSVSREKKERFSLILESASTNQTSMYLCASSRNRGTEAFFGQGTRLTVV.

The chain links TRBV5-1 to TRBJ2-7; 16 nucleotides match TRBD2. Germline trimming cut 4 bases from V and 6 bases from J; bases unmatched to any gene: 10. CDR3 length: 17 residues. Per the germline V gene, CDR1 is SGHRS and CDR2 is YFSETQ. The CDR3 loop reads CASSPGLAGGHKGEQYF. CDR3 DNA: TGCGCCAGCAGCCCGGGACTAGCGGGAGGGCACAAGGGCGAGCAGTACTTC.

The rearrangement joins TRBV7-2 to TRBJ2-1; no clear D gene. The V gene's germline CDR1 is SGHTA and CDR2 FQGNSA. V lost 2 bases and J 3 bases, leaving 11 bases between the germline ends. There are 15 residues in the CDR3. The DNA of the CDR3 is TGTGCCAGCAGCTTACTGACGGTCCTCTACAATGAGCAGTTCTTC. Protein sequence: CASSLLTVLYNEQFF.

The chain has TRBV5-4 and TRBJ2-1, with D uncertain. The CDR3 has 13 residues. V was clipped by 4 bases and J by 4 bases, with 9 bases between them. Germline CDR1 reads SGHNT; CDR2 reads YYREEE (reference sequence). In DNA, the CDR3 is TGTGCCAGCAGCGCGCGGCGTTACAATGAGCAGTTCTTC. This encodes CASSARRYNEQFF.

V is TRBV29-1 and J is TRBJ2-5; no firm D call. Trimming left V 2 bases short and J 4 bases short, with 11 bases between. Germline V CDR1 and CDR2: SQVTM, ANQGSEA. The CDR3 is made up of 13 amino acids. The CDR3 DNA follows: TGCAGCGTTGAAAGGGCCTTGAGAGAGACCCAGTACTTC. Translated, it gives CSVERALRETQYF. Supplemented by reference TRBV29-1 and TRBJ2-5, the full variable domain reads SAVISQKPSRDICQRGTSLTIQCQVDSQVTMMFWYRQQPGQSLTLIATANQGSEATYESGFVIDKFPISRPNLTFSTLTVSNMSPEDSSIYLCSVERALRETQYFGPGTRLLVL.

The chain combines TRBV5-1 with TRBJ2-1, with 10 bases that match TRBD2. The CDR3 covers 19 residues. Germline CDR1 reads SGHRS; CDR2 reads YFSETQ. Germline trimming cut 3 bases from V and 4 bases from J; bases unmatched to any gene: 16. CDR3 residues: CASSSNGASSGSYYNEQFF. DNA for the CDR3: TGCGCCAGCAGCTCCAACGGGGCTTCTAGCGGGAGTTATTACAATGAGCAGTTCTTC.

This clonotype showed up just a few times. The chain combines TRBV10-3 with TRBJ2-3; TRBD2 agrees at 12 bases. CDR1 is ENHRY, CDR2 SYGVKD, per germline. The CDR3 extends over 14 amino acids. V shed 9 bases, J shed 2 bases, and the junction held 3 bases outside the gene matches. The CDR3 sequence is CAMSSGGDTDTQYF. The CDR3, as DNA: TGTGCCATGTCTAGCGGGGGGGACACAGATACGCAGTATTTT.

This clonotype was seen more than once but under ten times. CDR3 loop: CASSMTGTSSFTNNEQFF. CDR3 nucleotides: TGTGCCAGCAGTATGACCGGGACTAGCTCTTTCACGAACAATGAGCAGTTCTTC. This rearrangement joins TRBV6-1 to TRBJ2-1; 9 bases map to TRBD2. Germline values: CDR1 MNHNS, CDR2 SASEGT. V lost 5 bases, J lost 5 bases, and 16 bases stayed unmatched. The CDR3 runs 18 residues.

V usage is TRBV15 and J usage is TRBJ2-7; D possibly uses TRBD1 or TRBD2 (5 bases each). V lost 0 bases to trimming and J lost 7 bases, with 7 bases between them. The CDR3 runs to 12 residues. Germline CDR1 is LNHNV and CDR2 is YYDKDF (reference sequence). Here the CDR3 DNA reads TGTGCCACCAGCAGAGATGAGGGGGAGCAGTACTTC. Translating it yields CATSRDEGEQYF.

This clonotype was recorded a few times. The chain joins TRBV20-1 to TRBJ2-1; D may be TRBD1 (6 bases). This CDR3 comprises 12 residues. The V end was cut by 7 bases, the J end by 6 bases, with 13 bases between. Germline V gene lookup returns CDR1 DFQATT and CDR2 SNEGSKA (reference sequence). The CDR3 protein is CSGTANRNEQFF. CDR3 sequence (DNA): TGCAGTGGGACAGCGAATCGCAATGAGCAGTTCTTC.

The sample holds a few counts of this clonotype. The chain couples TRBV20-1 to TRBJ2-1, with 9 positions matching TRBD1. The V segment lost 4 bases and the J segment 0 bases; nucleotides outside the gene matches: 1. The CDR3 covers 14 residues. The germline V gene encodes CDR1 DFQATT and CDR2 SNEGSKA (reference sequence). Here the CDR3 DNA reads TGCAGTGCTAAGACAGGGGGCTCCTACAATGAGCAGTTCTTC. It translates to CSAKTGGSYNEQFF.

There are a few counts of this clonotype. V usage is TRBV7-6 and J usage is TRBJ1-3; D not certain. This CDR3 contains 15 residues. Germline CDR1 is SGHVS and CDR2 is FNYEAQ. V lost 1 base and J 4 bases, leaving 11 bases between the germline ends. The CDR3 bases are TGTGCCAGCAGCTTAGTCACGAGGCACGGAAACACCATATATTTT. It codes for CASSLVTRHGNTIYF.

V is TRBV25-1 and J is TRBJ2-1, with TRBD2 identical over 8 bases. V gave up 6 bases and J gave up 6 bases; unmatched junction bases: 13. The CDR3 is made up of 16 amino acids. Per the germline V gene, CDR1 is MGHDK and CDR2 is SYGVNS. This chain's CDR3 is CASSTGWSGRANEQFF. CDR3 coding DNA: TGTGCCAGCAGCACCGGATGGTCCGGGAGGGCCAATGAGCAGTTCTTC.

The chain couples TRBV6-5 to TRBJ1-1; D is ambiguous. This CDR3 has 14 amino acids. Trimming took off 0 bases at V and 5 bases at J, with 10 bases between the two ends. Germline lookup yields CDR1 MNHEY and CDR2 SVGAGI. CDR3 protein: CASSYSPRGTEAFF. The CDR3 region has the DNA TGTGCCAGCAGTTACTCCCCCCGGGGAACTGAAGCTTTCTTT.

Turning to this clonotype: Because the CDR3's place on the DNA is in doubt, the DNA is left out and the CDR3 is given as listed by TCRdb. This sequence joins TRBV28 and TRBJ2-2; TRBD2 reflects the table's D call only, with no check against the DNA. The germline gives CDR1 MDHEN, CDR2 SYDVKM. Including both end residues, the CDR3 is 14 amino acids long. The CDR3 region is CAMSPGYPCRVLLF.

The V and J genes are TRBV11-2 and TRBJ2-7, with TRBD2 matching 11 bases. Per germline, CDR1 SGHAT and CDR2 FQNNGV. This CDR3 comprises 15 residues. Unmatched junction bases numbered 6, after V lost 3 bases and J lost 5 bases. The CDR3 region has the DNA TGTGCCAGCAGCTTCGGTAGCGGGAGGGCCAACGAGCAGTACTTC. It is translated as CASSFGSGRANEQYF.

There are a few counts of this clonotype. The J gene is TRBJ2-7, the V gene TRBV12-3 or TRBV12-4; 8 bases are shared with TRBD2. V lost 5 bases and J lost 3; bases outside the gene matches: 6. The CDR3 is 14 amino acids. CDR3 in amino acids: CASSRPGRDYEQYF. CDR3 coding DNA: TGTGCCAGCAGTCGACCCGGGAGGGACTACGAGCAGTACTTC.

This clonotype was seen more than once but under ten times. J is TRBJ2-4 and V is TRBV15; 7 positions match TRBD2. V lost 0 bases to trimming and J lost 4 bases; unmatched junction nucleotides: 6. The CDR3 consists of 16 residues. From germline, CDR1 is LNHNV and CDR2 YYDKDF (reference sequence). In nucleotides, the CDR3 is TGTGCCACCAGCAGAGATCGGGCGGGAGCGAAAAACATTCAGTACTTC. Protein sequence: CATSRDRAGAKNIQYF.

The chain combines TRBV20-1 with TRBJ2-1; TRBD2 matches at 10 bases. V shed 0 bases and J 8 bases; nucleotides not matched to a gene: 1. This CDR3 comprises 13 residues. The V gene's germline CDR1 is DFQATT and CDR2 SNEGSKA (reference sequence). The CDR3 here is CSARDTSGDEQFF. DNA of the CDR3: TGCAGTGCTAGAGATACTAGCGGGGATGAGCAGTTCTTC.

The V call is TRBV7-2, the J call TRBJ2-5, with unresolved D. The germline CDR1 and CDR2 sequences are SGHTA and FQGNSA. V was trimmed by 1 base and J by 5 bases, leaving 8 bases between them. The CDR3 is 13 amino acids. CDR3 nucleotide sequence: TGTGCCAGCAGCTTAGAAGTTGTCGAGACCCAGTACTTC. This codes for CASSLEVVETQYF.

The genes are TRBV5-1 and TRBJ2-5; D could derive from TRBD1 or TRBD2 (5 bases each). Trimming took 5 bases from V and 5 from J, leaving 13 bases between them. The germline V gene encodes CDR1 SGHRS and CDR2 YFSETQ. The CDR3 sequence is 13 residues long. The CDR3 coding sequence is TGCGCCAGCAGGGGGCTAGCAAAGGAGACCCAGTACTTC. Residues: CASRGLAKETQYF.